These 26 T cell receptor beta chains share one sample of origin, sequenced in a study of glioma-infiltrating T cells after dendritic cell vaccination. TCRdb keeps only in-frame clones here, not all; method: immunoSEQ multiplex PCR. The sample has tens of thousands of clones, approximately 81% seen once. The specimen was blood, collected before dendritic cell vaccination. The receptors stem from a human donor with glioblastoma.

This clone came up a few times. The chain employs TRBV5-5 and TRBJ1-2; 8 nucleotides line up with TRBD1. The junction had 9 bases not matched to a gene; V was cut back by 6 bases and J by 5 bases. The CDR3 totals 14 residues. Germline lookup yields CDR1 SGHKS and CDR2 YYEKEE (reference sequence). This CDR3 is CASNHRQGQYGYTF. As DNA, the CDR3 is TGTGCCAGCAACCACCGACAGGGGCAATATGGCTACACCTTC.

V gene TRBV6-5 combines with J gene TRBJ2-3, with a possible D match to TRBD1 (5 bases). CDR3 length equals 14 residues. Germline-derived CDR1 and CDR2 are MNHEY and SVGAGI. The V end lost 2 bases, the J end lost 7 bases, and 13 bases lay between the germline ends. The CDR3 DNA follows: TGTGCCAGCAGTTACAGGGGTTCCGGTAATACGCAGTATTTT. This gives the protein CASSYRGSGNTQYF.

CDR3: CASSWDRNTEAFF. The DNA for the CDR3 is TGTGCCAGCAGCTGGGACAGGAACACTGAAGCTTTCTTT. The chain combines TRBV5-6 with TRBJ1-1; 7 nucleotides align to TRBD1. J lost 1 base, V lost 3 bases, and 0 bases had no gene match. The CDR3 has 13 amino acids. Per the germline V gene, CDR1 is SGHDT and CDR2 is YYEEEE. Full variable domain (remainder filled in from reference TRBV5-6 and TRBJ1-1): DAGVTQSPTHLIKTRGQQVTLRCSPKSGHDTVSWYQQALGQGPQFIFQYYEEEERQRGNFPDRFSGHQFPNYSSELNVNALLLGDSALYLCASSWDRNTEAFFGQGTRLTVV.

This clone turned up a few times. The V gene is TRBV4-2, the J gene TRBJ2-7, with D possibly TRBD2 on 6 matching bases. This CDR3 is 13 amino acids long. Trimming stripped 4 bases from V and 4 bases from J, with 11 bases between. CDR1 is LGHNA, CDR2 YNFKEQ, per germline. The CDR3 sequence: CASSRDSGYEQYF. The CDR3 DNA reads as TGTGCCAGCAGCCGGGACTCCGGATACGAGCAGTACTTC.

The rearrangement uses TRBV7-2 and TRBJ2-2, with a tentative D call TRBD1 (6 bases). V was clipped by 5 bases and J by 4 bases, with 17 bases between them. CDR1 SGHTA and CDR2 FQGNSA come from the germline V gene. This CDR3 has 16 residues. The CDR3 region has the DNA TGTGCCAGCAGCGAAACAGGGTACTCCACCACCGGGGAGCTGTTTTTT. This codes for CASSETGYSTTGELFF.

The chain couples TRBV27 to TRBJ1-1; 7 bases are shared with TRBD1. CDR3 length equals 17 residues. J lost 0 bases, V lost 5 bases, and 12 bases had no gene match. Germline lookup yields CDR1 MNHEY and CDR2 SMNVEV (reference sequence). CDR3: CASSRGQEGLLNTEAFF. CDR3 in DNA: TGTGCCAGCAGTAGGGGGCAAGAGGGGCTGCTGAACACTGAAGCTTTCTTT.

The rearrangement links TRBV7-8 to TRBJ2-7; D is possibly TRBD2 (6 bases). The CDR3 is made up of 14 amino acids. The V end was cut by 5 bases, the J end by 5 bases, with 16 bases between. The V gene's germline CDR1 is SGHVS and CDR2 FQNEAQ. DNA of the CDR3: TGTGCCAGCAGCCCCAGCGGGCAGTGGAACGAGCAGTACTTC. Translation gives CASSPSGQWNEQYF.

V and J are TRBV6-5 and TRBJ1-2; TRBD1 aligns across 8 bases. V lost 7 bases and J lost 6; bases outside the gene matches: 4. CDR1 and CDR2 (germline): MNHEY, SVGAGI. CDR3 length: 12 amino acids. The CDR3 bases are TGTGCCAGCACCGACAGGGGTGATGGCTACACCTTC. This encodes CASTDRGDGYTF.

This clone is termed medium-sized. The chain couples TRBV7-2 to TRBJ1-1; D is uncertain. Trimming took 4 bases from V and 6 from J, leaving 18 bases between them. Germline CDR1 SGHTA, CDR2 FQGNSA. The CDR3 loop spans 15 amino acids. In DNA form, the CDR3 reads TGTGCCAGCAGCTCGGGAGGTGGACGCCGTGCTGAAGCTTTCTTT. This translates into CASSSGGGRRAEAFF. The full variable domain, in which reference TRBV7-2 and TRBJ1-1 provide the parts outside the CDR3, is GAGVSQSPSNKVTEKGKDVELRCDPISGHTALYWYRQSLGQGLEFLIYFQGNSAPDKSGLPSDRFSAERTGGSVSTLTIQRTQQEDSAVYLCASSSGGGRRAEAFFGQGTRLTVV.

This chain links TRBV29-1 with TRBJ2-3, with 8 nucleotides matching TRBD1. CDR3 length: 14 amino acids. The V gene end was trimmed by 3 bases and the J gene end by 1 base; junction bases not matched to a gene: 3. CDR1 and CDR2 (germline): SQVTM, ANQGSEA. The CDR3 coding sequence is TGCAGCGTTGAGACGACAGGGGGCACAGATACGCAGTATTTT. Its translation: CSVETTGGTDTQYF.

The sample holds many counts of this clone. The chain carries TRBV28 and TRBJ1-2; D is undetermined. Trimming removed 7 bases from V and 3 bases from J, with 12 bases in between. CDR3 length: 13 residues. The germline V gene has CDR1 MDHEN and CDR2 SYDVKM. The CDR3 nucleotides read TGTGCCAGCACCCTTGGAACAGACTATGGCTACACCTTC. It encodes CASTLGTDYGYTF.

This clone was seen a handful of times. V gene TRBV27 combines with J gene TRBJ1-1; 7 bases align to TRBD1. Per germline, CDR1 MNHEY and CDR2 SMNVEV (reference sequence). The V and J ends lost 8 bases and 1 base, in that order; junction bases with no gene match: 16. CDR3 length equals 17 residues. DNA of the CDR3: TGTGCCAGCGGGGTAAGACAGGGCTTTCGAACGAACACTGAAGCTTTCTTT. Amino acid sequence: CASGVRQGFRTNTEAFF.

V gene TRBV7-8 combines with J gene TRBJ1-3; TRBD1 might be the D (5 bases). The CDR3 length is 18 residues. CDR1 and CDR2 (germline): SGHVS, FQNEAQ. Trimming pared 5 bases from V and 1 base from J, leaving 21 bases between. The CDR3 is CASSPFYPLRVSGNTIYF. The CDR3 DNA reads TGTGCCAGCAGCCCCTTTTACCCCCTCAGGGTGTCTGGAAACACCATATATTTT.

J is TRBJ2-3 and V is TRBV7-2, with 9 bases fitting TRBD2. CDR3 length: 16 amino acids. Germline V gives CDR1 SGHTA, CDR2 FQGNSA. The trim removed 8 bases at V and 6 bases at J, leaving 15 bases unmatched. The CDR3 nucleotides are TGTGCCAGCGCCCCGGTTGGCGGGGGGGCAGGGGATACGCAGTATTTT. Encoded protein: CASAPVGGGAGDTQYF. Based on the CDR3 plus reference TRBV7-2 and TRBJ2-3, the full variable domain is GAGVSQSPSNKVTEKGKDVELRCDPISGHTALYWYRQSLGQGLEFLIYFQGNSAPDKSGLPSDRFSAERTGGSVSTLTIQRTQQEDSAVYLCASAPVGGGAGDTQYFGPGTRLTVL.

The genes are TRBV18 and TRBJ2-7; 13 bases line up with TRBD2. CDR3 length equals 15 residues. After removal of 3 bases from V and 2 bases from J, the junction contained 1 base not matched to a gene. Germline CDR1 is KGHSH and CDR2 is LQKENI. CDR3 region: CASSPGTSGTYEQYF. The CDR3 DNA sequence: TGTGCCAGCTCACCGGGGACTAGCGGGACCTACGAGCAGTACTTC. The full variable domain, its missing parts supplied by reference TRBV18 and TRBJ2-7, is NAGVMQNPRHLVRRRGQEARLRCSPMKGHSHVYWYRQLPEEGLKFMVYLQKENIIDESGMPKERFSAEFPKEGPSILRIQQVVRGDSAAYFCASSPGTSGTYEQYFGPGTRLTVT.

The V gene is TRBV18, the J gene TRBJ2-7, with 12 bases matching TRBD1. CDR1 KGHSH and CDR2 LQKENI come from the germline V gene. Trimming removed 3 bases from V and 3 bases from J; junction bases left unmatched: 3. This CDR3 comprises 15 residues. The DNA for the CDR3 is TGTGCCAGCTCACCGGGACAGGGGGCGGTCTACGAGCAGTACTTC. It specifies CASSPGQGAVYEQYF.

A note on this clone: At one of its ends the junction is not consistent with the germline gene, which may arise from a read error. The chain uses TRBV2 and TRBJ1-1; D ambiguous. The germline gives CDR1 SNHLY, CDR2 FYNNEI. This CDR3 is 14 amino acids long. The CDR3 is CASMDFTMNTGAFF. The CDR3 coding sequence is TGTGCCAGCATGGACTTTACGATGAACACTGGAGCTTTCTTT.

This clone appeared a few times. The chain uses TRBV6-1 and TRBJ2-4; the D gene is possibly TRBD1 (6 bases). Germline values: CDR1 MNHNS, CDR2 SASEGT. The germline V and J ends were trimmed by 2 bases and 5 bases, with 16 bases remaining between them. The CDR3 extends over 16 amino acids. For the CDR3, the DNA is TGTGCCAGCAGTGAAACAGGGCGTCATCCAGAAAACATTCAGTACTTC. Translation: CASSETGRHPENIQYF.

The V gene is TRBV5-1, the J gene TRBJ1-4; the D is unclear. Trimming removed 3 bases at V and 5 bases at J, with 14 bases between. Germline CDR1 and CDR2: SGHRS and YFSETQ. The CDR3 length is 15 residues. CDR3 coding DNA: TGCGCCAGCAGCTCCGCGGCGCTCGCCAATGAAAAACTGTTTTTT. It translates to CASSSAALANEKLFF.

The CDR3: CAISGTGVDGYTF. The CDR3 DNA follows: TGTGCCATCAGTGGGACAGGGGTAGATGGCTACACCTTC. The chain has TRBV10-3 and TRBJ1-2, with 9 positions matching TRBD1. The CDR3 runs to 13 residues. Germline V gene lookup returns CDR1 ENHRY and CDR2 SYGVKD. V was pared by 4 bases and J by 6 bases, with 3 bases of the junction left unmatched.

The chain uses TRBV6-6 and TRBJ2-1, with 12 positions matching TRBD1. This CDR3 has 15 residues. Germline CDR1 is MNHNY and CDR2 is SVGAGI (reference sequence). With 6 bases clipped from V and 5 bases from J, the junction kept 5 bases outside the gene matches. In DNA, the CDR3 is TGTGCCAGCAGGGCCGGGACAGGGGGCCACAATGAGCAGTTCTTC. Protein: CASRAGTGGHNEQFF.

CDR3 loop: CASRAGTGGYTF. CDR3 coding DNA: TGTGCCAGCAGAGCAGGGACTGGTGGCTACACCTTC. The chain employs TRBV28 and TRBJ1-2, with D possibly matching TRBD1 (5 bases). The CDR3 consists of 12 residues. Trimming took off 6 bases at V and 7 bases at J, with 12 bases between the two ends. Germline V lookup: CDR1 MDHEN, CDR2 SYDVKM.

V usage is TRBV4-1 and J usage is TRBJ2-5, with 7 bases aligning to TRBD2. CDR3 length: 16 amino acids. V was pared by 0 bases and J by 7 bases, with 11 bases of the junction left unmatched. Germline CDR1 MGHRA, CDR2 YSYEKL. The CDR3 here is CASSQEWGGNLGTQYF. In DNA form, the CDR3 reads TGCGCCAGCAGCCAAGAATGGGGGGGTAATCTTGGGACCCAGTACTTC.

The genes are TRBV7-3 and TRBJ1-1; TRBD1 might be the D (6 bases). Deletions cut 2 bases from V and 3 bases from J, with 7 bases between. Germline V gene sequence: CDR1 SGHTA, CDR2 FQGTGA. CDR3 size: 13 residues. The CDR3 is CASSLGQYTEAFF. Written as DNA, the CDR3 is TGTGCCAGCAGCTTAGGACAGTACACTGAAGCTTTCTTT.

V usage is TRBV2 and J usage is TRBJ1-5; 7 nucleotides match TRBD1. Germline V gene lookup returns CDR1 SNHLY and CDR2 FYNNEI. With V trimmed by 5 bases and J by 7 bases, 2 bases remained unmatched. This CDR3 has 12 residues. Here the CDR3 DNA reads TGTGCCAGCAGTCGGGGACAGCAGCCCCAGCATTTT. Translating gives CASSRGQQPQHF. The full variable domain, its missing parts supplied by reference TRBV2 and TRBJ1-5, is EPEVTQTPSHQVTQMGQEVILRCVPISNHLYFYWYRQILGQKVEFLVSFYNNEISEKSEIFDDQFSVERPDGSNFTLKIRSTKLEDSAMYFCASSRGQQPQHFGDGTRLSIL.

This clone was seen a single time. The chain combines TRBV7-2 with TRBJ1-2; D gene uncertain. CDR1 and CDR2 (germline): SGHTA, FQGNSA. V was clipped by 1 base and J by 0 bases, with 3 bases between them. This CDR3 spans 13 amino acids. The CDR3 bases are TGTGCCAGCAGCTTAGAGCCTAACTATGGCTACACCTTC. It codes for CASSLEPNYGYTF.